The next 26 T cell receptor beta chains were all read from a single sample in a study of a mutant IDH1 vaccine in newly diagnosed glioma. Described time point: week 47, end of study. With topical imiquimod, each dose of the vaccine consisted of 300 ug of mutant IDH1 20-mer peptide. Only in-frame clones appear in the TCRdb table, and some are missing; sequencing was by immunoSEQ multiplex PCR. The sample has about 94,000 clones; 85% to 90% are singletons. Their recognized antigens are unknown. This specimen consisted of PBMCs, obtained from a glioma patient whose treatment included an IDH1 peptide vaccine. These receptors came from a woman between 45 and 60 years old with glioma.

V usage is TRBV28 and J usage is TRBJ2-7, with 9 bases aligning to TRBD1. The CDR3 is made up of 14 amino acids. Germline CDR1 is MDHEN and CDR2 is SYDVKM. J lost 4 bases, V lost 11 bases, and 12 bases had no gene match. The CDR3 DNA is TGTGCCTGCGAGGGGGGACAGGGACATTACGAGCAGTACTTC. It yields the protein CACEGGQGHYEQYF.

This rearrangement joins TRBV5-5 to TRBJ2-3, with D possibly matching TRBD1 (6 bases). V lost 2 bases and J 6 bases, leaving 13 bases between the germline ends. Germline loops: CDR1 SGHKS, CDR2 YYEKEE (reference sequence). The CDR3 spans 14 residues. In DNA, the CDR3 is TGTGCCAGCAGCTTAGGACAGCCGCTGGATACGCAGTATTTT. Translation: CASSLGQPLDTQYF.

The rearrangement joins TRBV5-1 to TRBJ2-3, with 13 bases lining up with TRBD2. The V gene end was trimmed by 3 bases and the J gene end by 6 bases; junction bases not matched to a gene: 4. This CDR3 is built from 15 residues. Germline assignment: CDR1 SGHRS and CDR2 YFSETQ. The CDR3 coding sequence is TGCGCCAGCAGCTCTCGGACTAGCGGGAGCGATACGCAGTATTTT. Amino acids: CASSSRTSGSDTQYF.

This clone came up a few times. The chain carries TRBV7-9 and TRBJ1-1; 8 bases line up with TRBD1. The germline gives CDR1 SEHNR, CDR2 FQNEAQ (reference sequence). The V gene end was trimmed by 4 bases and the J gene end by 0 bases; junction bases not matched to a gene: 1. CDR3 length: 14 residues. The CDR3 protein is CASSSTGVNTEAFF. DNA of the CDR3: TGTGCCAGCAGCTCGACAGGGGTGAACACTGAAGCTTTCTTT.

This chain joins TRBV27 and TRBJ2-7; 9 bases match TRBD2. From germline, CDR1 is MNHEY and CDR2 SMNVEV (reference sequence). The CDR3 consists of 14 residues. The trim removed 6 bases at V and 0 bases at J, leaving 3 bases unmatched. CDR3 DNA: TGTGCCAGCAGAGGCGGGAGGGGCTCCTACGAGCAGTACTTC. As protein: CASRGGRGSYEQYF.

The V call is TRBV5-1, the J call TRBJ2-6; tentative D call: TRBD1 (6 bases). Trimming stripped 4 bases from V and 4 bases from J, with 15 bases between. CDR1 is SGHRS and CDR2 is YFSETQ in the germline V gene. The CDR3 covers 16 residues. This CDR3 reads CASSGQGRRGANVLTF. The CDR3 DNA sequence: TGCGCCAGCAGCGGGCAGGGGCGTAGGGGGGCCAACGTCCTGACTTTC. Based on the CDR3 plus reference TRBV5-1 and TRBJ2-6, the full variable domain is KAGVTQTPRYLIKTRGQQVTLSCSPISGHRSVSWYQQTPGQGLQFLFEYFSETQRNKGNFPGRFSGRQFSNSRSEMNVSTLELGDSALYLCASSGQGRRGANVLTFGAGSRLTVL.

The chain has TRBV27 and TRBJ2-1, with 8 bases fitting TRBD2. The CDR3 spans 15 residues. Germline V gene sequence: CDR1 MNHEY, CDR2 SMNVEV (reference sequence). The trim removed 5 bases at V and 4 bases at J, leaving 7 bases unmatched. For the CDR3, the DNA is TGTGCCAGCAGTCCACTCGCGGGAGGTTACAATGAGCAGTTCTTC. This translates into CASSPLAGGYNEQFF.

Here the CDR3 reads CASSGGQGRTGQPQHF. The CDR3 DNA reads TGTGCCAGCAGTGGGGGACAGGGGAGGACGGGTCAGCCCCAGCATTTT. V gene TRBV6-1 combines with J gene TRBJ1-5, with TRBD1 matching 10 bases. The CDR3 contains 16 residues. Unmatched junction bases numbered 9, after V lost 4 bases and J lost 6 bases. Germline-derived CDR1 and CDR2 are MNHNS and SASEGT.

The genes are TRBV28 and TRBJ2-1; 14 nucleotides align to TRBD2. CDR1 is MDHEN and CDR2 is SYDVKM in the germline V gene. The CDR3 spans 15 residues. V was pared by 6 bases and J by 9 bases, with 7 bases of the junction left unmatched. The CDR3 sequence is CASRLGLAGVGEQFF. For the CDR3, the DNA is TGTGCCAGCAGACTGGGACTAGCGGGAGTGGGTGAGCAGTTCTTC.

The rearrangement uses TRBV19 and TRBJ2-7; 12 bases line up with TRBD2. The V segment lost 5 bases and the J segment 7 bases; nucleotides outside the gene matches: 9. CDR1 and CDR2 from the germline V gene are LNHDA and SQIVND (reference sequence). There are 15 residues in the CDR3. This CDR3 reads CASSARLAGAWEQYF. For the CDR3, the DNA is TGTGCCAGTAGTGCCAGACTAGCGGGAGCGTGGGAGCAGTACTTC.

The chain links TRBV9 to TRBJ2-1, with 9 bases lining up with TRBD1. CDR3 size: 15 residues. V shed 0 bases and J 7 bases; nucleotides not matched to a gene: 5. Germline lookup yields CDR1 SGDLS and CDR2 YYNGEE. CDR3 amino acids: CASSVGTGAGNEQFF. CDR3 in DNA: TGTGCCAGCAGCGTAGGGACAGGGGCCGGGAATGAGCAGTTCTTC.

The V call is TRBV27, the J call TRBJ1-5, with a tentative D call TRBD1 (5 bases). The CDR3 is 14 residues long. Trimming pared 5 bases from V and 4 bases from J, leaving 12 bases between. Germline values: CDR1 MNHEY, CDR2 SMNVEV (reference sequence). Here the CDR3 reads CASSRTGTNQPQHF. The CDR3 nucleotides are TGTGCCAGCAGTAGAACCGGGACGAATCAGCCCCAGCATTTT.

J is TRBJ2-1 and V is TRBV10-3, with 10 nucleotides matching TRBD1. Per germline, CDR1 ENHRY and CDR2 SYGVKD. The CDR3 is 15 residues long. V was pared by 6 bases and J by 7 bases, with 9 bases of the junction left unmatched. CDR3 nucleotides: TGTGCCATCAGCCCCGGGACAGGGGAGGTAAATGAGCAGTTCTTC. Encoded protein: CAISPGTGEVNEQFF.

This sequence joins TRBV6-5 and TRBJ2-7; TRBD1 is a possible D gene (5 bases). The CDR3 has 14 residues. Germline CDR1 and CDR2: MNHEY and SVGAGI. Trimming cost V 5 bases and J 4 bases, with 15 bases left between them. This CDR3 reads CASSEFGPGYEQYF. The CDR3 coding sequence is TGTGCCAGCAGTGAATTTGGTCCAGGGTACGAGCAGTACTTC.

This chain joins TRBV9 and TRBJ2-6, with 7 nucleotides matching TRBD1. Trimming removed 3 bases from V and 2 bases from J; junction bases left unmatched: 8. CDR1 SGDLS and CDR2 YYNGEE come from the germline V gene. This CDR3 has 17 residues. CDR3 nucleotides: TGTGCCAGCAGCGATCACCCAGACAGGGCTGGGGCCAACGTCCTGACTTTC. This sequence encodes CASSDHPDRAGANVLTF.

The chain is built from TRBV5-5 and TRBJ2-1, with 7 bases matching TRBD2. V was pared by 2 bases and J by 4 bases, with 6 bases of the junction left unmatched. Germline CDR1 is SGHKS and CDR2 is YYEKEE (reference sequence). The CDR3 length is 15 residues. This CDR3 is CASSLGGSLYNEQFF. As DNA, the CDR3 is TGTGCCAGCAGCTTAGGCGGGAGCCTTTACAATGAGCAGTTCTTC.

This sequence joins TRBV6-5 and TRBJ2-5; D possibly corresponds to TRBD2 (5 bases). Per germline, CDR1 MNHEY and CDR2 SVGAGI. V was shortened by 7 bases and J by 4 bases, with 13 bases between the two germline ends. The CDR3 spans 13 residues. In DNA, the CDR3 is TGTGCCAGCACCGCGGGTGGCGGAGAGACCCAGTACTTC. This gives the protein CASTAGGGETQYF.

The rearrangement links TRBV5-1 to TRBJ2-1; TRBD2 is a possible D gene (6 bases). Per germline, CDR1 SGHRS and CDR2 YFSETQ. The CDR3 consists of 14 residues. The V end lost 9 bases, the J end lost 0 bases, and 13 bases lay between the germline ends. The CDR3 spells CATADYNSYNEQFF. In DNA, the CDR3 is TGCGCCACTGCGGACTATAACTCCTACAATGAGCAGTTCTTC.

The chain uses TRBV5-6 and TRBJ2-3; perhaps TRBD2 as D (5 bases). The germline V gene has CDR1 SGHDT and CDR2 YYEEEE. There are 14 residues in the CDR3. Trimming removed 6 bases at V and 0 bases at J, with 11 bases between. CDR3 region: CASKPLGSTDTQYF. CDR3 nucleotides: TGTGCCAGCAAGCCACTAGGAAGCACAGATACGCAGTATTTT.

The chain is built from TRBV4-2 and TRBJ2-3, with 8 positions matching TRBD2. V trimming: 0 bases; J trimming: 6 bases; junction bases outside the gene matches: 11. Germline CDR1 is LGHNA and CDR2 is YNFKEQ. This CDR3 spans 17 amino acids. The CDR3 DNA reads TGTGCCAGCAGCCAAGAGGGAGGGCGGGAGGCCGGGGATACGCAGTATTTT. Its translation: CASSQEGGREAGDTQYF.

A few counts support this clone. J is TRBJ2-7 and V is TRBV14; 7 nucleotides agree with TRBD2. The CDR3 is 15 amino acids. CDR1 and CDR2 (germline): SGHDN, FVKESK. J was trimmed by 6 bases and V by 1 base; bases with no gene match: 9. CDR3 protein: CASSQGGSGNFEQYF. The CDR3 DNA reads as TGTGCCAGCAGCCAAGGTGGGAGCGGGAACTTCGAGCAGTACTTC.

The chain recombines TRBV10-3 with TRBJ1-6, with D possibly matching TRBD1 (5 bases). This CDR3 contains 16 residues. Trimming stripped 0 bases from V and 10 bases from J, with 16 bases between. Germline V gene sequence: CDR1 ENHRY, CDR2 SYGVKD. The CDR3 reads CAISESGSNRGSPLHF. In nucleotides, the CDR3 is TGTGCCATCAGTGAGTCGGGCAGCAACCGGGGCTCACCCCTCCACTTT.

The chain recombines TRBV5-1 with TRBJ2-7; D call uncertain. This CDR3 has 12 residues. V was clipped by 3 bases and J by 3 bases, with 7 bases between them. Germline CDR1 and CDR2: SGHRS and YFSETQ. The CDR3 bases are TGCGCCAGCAGCTCCATGCTCTACGAGCAGTACTTC. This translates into CASSSMLYEQYF.

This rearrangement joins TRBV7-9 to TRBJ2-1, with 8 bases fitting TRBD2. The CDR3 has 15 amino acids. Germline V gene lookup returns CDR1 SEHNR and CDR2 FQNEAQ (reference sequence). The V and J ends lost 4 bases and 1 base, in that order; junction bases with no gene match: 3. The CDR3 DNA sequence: TGTGCCAGCAGCTCCCGACTAGCGTCCTACAATGAGCAGTTCTTC. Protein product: CASSSRLASYNEQFF. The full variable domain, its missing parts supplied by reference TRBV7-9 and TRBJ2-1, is DTGVSQNPRHKITKRGQNVTFRCDPISEHNRLYWYRQTLGQGPEFLTYFQNEAQLEKSRLLSDRFSAERPKGSFSTLEIQRTEQGDSAMYLCASSSRLASYNEQFFGPGTRLTVL.

This chain's CDR3 is CASSEGRGGWSEAFF. In nucleotides, the CDR3 is TGTGCCAGCAGTGAAGGGAGGGGGGGATGGTCTGAAGCTTTCTTT. The chain has TRBV6-1 and TRBJ1-1; tentatively, D is TRBD1 (6 bases). Trimming cost V 1 base and J 6 bases, with 15 bases left between them. The CDR3 is made up of 15 amino acids. Germline CDR1 and CDR2: MNHNS and SASEGT.

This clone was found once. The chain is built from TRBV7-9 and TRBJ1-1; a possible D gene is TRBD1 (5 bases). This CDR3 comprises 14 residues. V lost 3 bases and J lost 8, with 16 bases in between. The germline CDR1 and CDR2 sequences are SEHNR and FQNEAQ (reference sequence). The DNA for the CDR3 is TGTGCCAGCAGCTTGGGGCAGAGGGGTAAAGAAGCTTTCTTT. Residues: CASSLGQRGKEAFF. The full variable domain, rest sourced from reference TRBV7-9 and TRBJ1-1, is DTGVSQNPRHKITKRGQNVTFRCDPISEHNRLYWYRQTLGQGPEFLTYFQNEAQLEKSRLLSDRFSAERPKGSFSTLEIQRTEQGDSAMYLCASSLGQRGKEAFFGQGTRLTVV.